This T cell receptor (beta chain) stems from a study of shared clonotypes between healthy human individuals. The donor population consisted of healthy HIV-negative adults with no recent acute infections or vaccinations. Each sample came from a Caucasian adult donor living in Nashville, Tennessee. The CDR3 covers 13 residues. Trimming took 3 bases from V and 0 from J, leaving 3 bases between them. The germline V gene has CDR1 SGHTA and CDR2 FQGNSA. Per the original data handling: ImmunoSEQ output lacked quality scores and full-length reads, limiting matched filtering. Libraries were prepared by immunoSEQ multiplex PCR; TCRdb keeps only in-frame clonotypes and omits some of them. The V and J calls and clone size come from that table; D and trimming were worked out from the DNA. The data show 470,000 or so clones, around 80% seen once.

The chain combines TRBV7-2 with TRBJ1-3; no clear D gene. The sequence was obtained from a woman aged 40-49 years in good health. Some clones in this sample may be carry-over from other donors' samples. Sample: PBMCs. The CDR3: CASSLSSGNTIYF. The CDR3 nucleotides are TGTGCCAGCAGCTTGAGCTCTGGAAACACCATATATTTT.